This T cell receptor (beta chain) was sequenced in a study of tissue T cells after allogeneic stem cell transplantation. The germline V and J ends were trimmed by 2 bases and 8 bases, with 21 bases remaining between them. The CDR3 length is 15 residues. CDR1 and CDR2 (germline): GTSNPN, SVGIG (reference sequence). TCRbeta CDR3 was sequenced at survey depth with template counts. The assay was immunoSEQ multiplex PCR, and TCRdb's table has in-frame clones only and misses some. This table has more than 7,500 clones, roughly two thirds appearing once. This TCR was recovered from a woman aged 18 to 50 with breast cancer. The sample here was tissue from the ileum, taken at autopsy. V and J are TRBV30 and TRBJ1-1, with D possibly being TRBD1 (5 bases). CDR3 protein: CAWSRGGTEVVEAFF. CDR3 coding DNA: TGTGCCTGGAGTCGGGGCGGGACGGAGGTTGTCGAAGCTTTCTTT.